A selection of T cell receptor beta chains follows, all from one sample in a study of T cells after yellow fever vaccination. TCRdb re-derived calls from the 5' RACE reads in MiXCR, one entry per CDR3 protein. Counted here are some 120,000 distinct CDR3 sequences, 6.5% to 9% occurring once; the ten biggest clones make up less than 30%. The sample in question was CD8+ T cells sorted from PBMCs, obtained 45 days after the yellow fever booster vaccination. Every receptor here comes from a man aged 30 to 39 who received the YFV17D yellow fever vaccine. CDR3s include the opening cysteine and the closing phenylalanine or tryptophan.

v_gene,j_gene,CDR3aa
TRBV10-1,TRBJ2-1,CASSGSPSGEQFF
TRBV20-1,TRBJ2-7,CSAQGLAGDFGSYEQYF
TRBV29-1,TRBJ2-1,CSVETQGAADEQFF
TRBV7-8,TRBJ2-7,CASSLAQGYEQYF
TRBV27,TRBJ2-7,CASSPRDKPYEQYF
TRBV29-1,TRBJ1-1,CSVEDPPSTGGNTEAFF
TRBV11-2,TRBJ1-1,CASSLAGRGTEAFF
TRBV20-1,TRBJ1-1,CSARLNTEAFF
TRBV9,TRBJ2-5,CASSGRVGETQYF
TRBV20-1,TRBJ1-5,CSAKSRDTYQPQHF
TRBV20-1,TRBJ2-5,CSARDPETVALETQYF
TRBV5-1,TRBJ2-7,CASSLRGDYSYEQYF
TRBV5-6,TRBJ2-7,CASSPGTPYEQYF
TRBV7-6,TRBJ2-7,CASSFYRQANYEQYF
TRBV27,TRBJ2-1,CASSLSGGGNEQFF
TRBV7-9,TRBJ2-2,CASSLYSETGELFF
TRBV20-1,TRBJ2-3,CSARDPRGYTDTQYF
TRBV3-1,TRBJ2-1,CASSVLVISGSSYNEQFF
TRBV4-3,TRBJ2-3,CASSLEGSTDTQYF
TRBV7-8,TRBJ2-3,CASSLGWGTSTDTQYF
TRBV5-1,TRBJ2-4,CASSFFPPGQGAENIQYF
TRBV5-1,TRBJ2-5,CASSLRSGGPVEETQYF
TRBV29-1,TRBJ2-1,CSVEVLSVEDNEQFF
TRBV6-1,TRBJ2-7,CASSGLWGSAYEQYF
TRBV24-1,TRBJ2-1,CATSEWDRGNNNEQFF
TRBV7-8,TRBJ2-7,CASSQGLAVSYEQYF
TRBV20-1,TRBJ2-3,CSARDRAGTDTQYF
TRBV7-6,TRBJ1-1,CASSRLGDEAFF
TRBV4-2,TRBJ2-3,CASSQAGHRDTQYF
TRBV10-3,TRBJ2-6,CAISGQEMGGKGSGANVLTF
TRBV4-3,TRBJ1-1,CASSQDSGGRNTEAFF
TRBV4-3,TRBJ1-4,CASSQDPGGTTNEKLFF
TRBV7-8,TRBJ1-5,CASSAEQGLSNQPQHF
TRBV5-1,TRBJ2-3,CATSFNLAGAPTDTQYF
TRBV20-1,TRBJ2-3,CSAAPGLAEGTDTQYF
TRBV20-1,TRBJ2-7,CSARDRDNSYEQYF
TRBV6-1,TRBJ2-2,CASRQTSGRSTGELFF
TRBV5-4,TRBJ2-7,CASSLVGGGTYEQYF
TRBV7-9,TRBJ1-1,CASTGMNTEAFF
TRBV11-2,TRBJ2-6,CASSLDPYSGANVLTF
TRBV27,TRBJ2-1,CASSPTLGGDAYNEQFF
TRBV20-1,TRBJ2-1,CSARVGGVLNEQFF
TRBV7-9,TRBJ1-2,CASSFGTGENYGYTF
TRBV3-1,TRBJ2-1,CASTTGDYNEQFF
TRBV12-5,TRBJ2-1,CASGIGQGAANEQFF
TRBV6-1,TRBJ2-7,CASCLGGAYQVIGSYEQYF
TRBV7-9,TRBJ2-1,CASRGPEEQFF
TRBV20-1,TRBJ1-1,CSAKLDRNTEAFF
TRBV4-2,TRBJ2-3,CASSQESSTDTQYF
TRBV20-1,TRBJ2-7,CSARGDLLEQYF
TRBV7-9,TRBJ2-1,CASSWTSGGGDEQFF
TRBV30,TRBJ1-6,CAWSVGQGADSPLHF
TRBV27,TRBJ2-3,CACSFRLAGGTDTQYF